This T cell receptor (beta chain) came from a study of neurological immune-mediated disorders. The CDR3 covers 15 residues. V lost 3 bases, J lost 0 bases, and 4 bases stayed unmatched. This clonotype has a handful of counts. Unsorted libraries used 2 million PBMCs kept at -80 degrees C. 5'RACE with 10-nucleotide random UMIs generated the cDNA. Using its own MiXCR run on the 5' RACE reads, TCRdb lists one record per CDR3 protein. The data contain 53,000 or so distinct CDR3 sequences, roughly 13% of them seen just once; the ten biggest clones take up about 10%. The rearrangement joins TRBV12-3 or TRBV12-4 to TRBJ2-7, with 8 bases aligning to TRBD2. The sample comprised PBMCs. The receptor's source is a woman aged 60-75 years with HTLV-1-associated myelopathy (HAM/TSP). The CDR3 protein is CASSFPSGSSYEQYF. CDR3 sequence (DNA): TGTGCCAGCAGTTTTCCCAGCGGGAGCTCCTACGAGCAGTACTTC.